This T cell receptor (beta chain) is drawn from a study of cytomegalovirus exposure and HLA in healthy donors. Broader study findings: Rare TCR sequences predominated, though certain public TCRs were found in many donors. A few CMV-associated chains proved CMV antigen-specific in vitro. The authors later linked a missense DCLRE1C variant to TCR beta V- and J-gene trimming.

PCR involved 60 Vbeta and 13 Jbeta primers. The protocol was immunoSEQ multiplex PCR, while the TCRdb copy is restricted to in-frame clones and leaves out a portion. The sample consists of some 160,000 clones, around 80% of them appearing once. Comment on this clone: What it binds is not known.

Trimming cost V 4 bases and J 5 bases, with 14 bases left between them. CDR1 SNHLY and CDR2 FYNNEI come from the germline V gene. The CDR3 consists of 14 residues. Sequenced material: PBMCs. The source of this sequence is a male donor in good health and CMV-seronegative. The chain is built from TRBV2 and TRBJ2-5; weak D call: TRBD1 (6 bases). This chain's CDR3 is CASSAGQPGETQYF. In DNA form, the CDR3 reads TGTGCCAGCAGTGCTGGACAGCCGGGGGAGACCCAGTACTTC.